The rows below give T cell receptor beta chains drawn from one sample of a study of Ad26.COV2.S vaccination and SARS-CoV-2 variants. TCRdb's table, derived via immunoSEQ multiplex PCR, lists solely in-frame clones and lacks some. The sample yields 300,000 to 500,000 clones, roughly nine tenths seen once. Sample: peripheral blood, taken in a trial of Ad26.COV2.S vaccine versus placebo. The source is a person aged 18-65 years who received the Ad26.COV2.S COVID-19 vaccine or a placebo. The CDR3 runs from the conserved cysteine through the conserved F or W. Each record gives: J gene, V gene, D gene, CDR3 protein, CDR3 DNA. A D gene is named only where the DNA matches it firmly.

TRBJ2-1,TRBV19,NA,CASRGRGSYNEQFF,TGTGCCAGTAGAGGTCGGGGGTCCTACAATGAGCAGTTCTTC
TRBJ2-3,TRBV5-4,NA,CASSSRGRSTDTQYF,TGTGCCAGCAGCTCCCGGGGTCGAAGCACAGATACGCAGTATTTT
TRBJ1-4,TRBV12-5,NA,CASGPWGFNEKLFF,TGTGCTAGTGGTCCCTGGGGATTTAATGAAAAACTGTTTTTT
TRBJ1-4,TRBV10-3,NA,CAISDGENEKLFF,TGTGCCATCAGTGACGGGGAAAATGAAAAACTGTTTTTT
TRBJ1-1,TRBV7-8,NA,CASSLALGGRNTEAFF,TGTGCCAGCAGCTTAGCGCTGGGGGGAAGGAACACTGAAGCTTTCTTT
TRBJ1-1,TRBV5-5,NA,CASSLSEGNTEAFF,TGTGCCAGCAGCTTGAGTGAGGGGAACACTGAAGCTTTCTTT
TRBJ2-3,TRBV15,NA,CATSRVAGALEADTQYF,TGTGCCACCAGCAGAGTGGCGGGGGCCCTCGAGGCAGATACGCAGTATTTT
TRBJ2-1,TRBV7-7,TRBD2,CASSKAGGLGNEQFF,TGTGCTAGCAGCAAAGCGGGGGGGCTAGGGAATGAGCAGTTCTTC
TRBJ1-6,TRBV7-2,NA,CASSLVNSPLHF,TGTGCCAGCAGCTTAGTCAATTCACCCCTCCACTTT
TRBJ2-5,TRBV3-1/TRBV3-2,NA,CASSQDASGETQYF,TGTGCCAGCAGCCAAGATGCCTCGGGGGAGACCCAGTACTTC
TRBJ2-7,TRBV11-2,NA,CASSLDFGEQYF,TGTGCCAGCAGCTTAGATTTTGGTGAGCAGTACTTC